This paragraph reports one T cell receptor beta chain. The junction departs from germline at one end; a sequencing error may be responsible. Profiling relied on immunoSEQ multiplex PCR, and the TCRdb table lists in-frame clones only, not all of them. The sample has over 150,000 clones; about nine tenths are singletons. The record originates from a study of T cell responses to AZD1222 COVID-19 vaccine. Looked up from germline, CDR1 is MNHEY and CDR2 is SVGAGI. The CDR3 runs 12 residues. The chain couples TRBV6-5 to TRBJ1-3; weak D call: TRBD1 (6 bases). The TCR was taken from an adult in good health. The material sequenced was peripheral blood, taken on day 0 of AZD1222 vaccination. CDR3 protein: CASSKGGNTIYF. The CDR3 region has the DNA TGTGCCAGCAGCAAGGGGGGAAATACCATATATTTT.